This TCR beta chain was captured in a study of blood T cell repertoires in COVID-19. The CDR3 extends over 17 amino acids. Germline lookup yields CDR1 LNHDA and CDR2 SQIVND (reference sequence). V was shortened by 3 bases and J by 1 base, with 13 bases between the two germline ends. In the authors' workflow: For nucleated cells, counts were estimated from reference gene primer amplification. Produced via immunoSEQ multiplex PCR; TCRdb's table is partial and in-frame only. The V and J calls and clone size come from that table; D and trimming were worked out from the DNA. The sample consists of roughly 220,000 clones, approximately 84% of them appearing once.

The specimen was PBMCs or T cells enriched from blood (not recorded which). The V and J genes are TRBV19 and TRBJ2-6, with a possible D match to TRBD2 (7 bases). The origin of this receptor is a man aged 40-50 years who had recovered from COVID-19. In DNA form, the CDR3 reads TGTGCCAGTAGTATGGTCAGGGGAGGGTCTGGGGCCAACGTCCTGACTTTC. Translation: CASSMVRGGSGANVLTF. Using reference TRBV19 and TRBJ2-6 for the parts outside the CDR3, the full variable domain is DGGITQSPKYLFRKEGQNVTLSCEQNLNHDAMYWYRQDPGQGLRLIYYSQIVNDFQKGDIAEGYSVSREKKESFPLTVTSAQKNPTAFYLCASSMVRGGSGANVLTFGAGSRLTVL.